The sequence of this T cell receptor (beta chain) was determined in a study of cytomegalovirus exposure and HLA in healthy donors. Study results and limitations: Analysis was carried out at a later point, and it linked a missense DCLRE1C variant to TCR beta V- and J-gene trimming. The availability of immune exposure information extended only to CMV serostatus. Altogether, 150 or so TCR beta chains were recorded as cytomegalovirus-associated.

Primers for the PCR totalled 60 Vbeta and 13 Jbeta. Data came from immunoSEQ multiplex PCR; TCRdb stores just in-frame clones and leaves some out. The table records about 210,000 clones, about 85% of them present only once. V trimming: 10 bases; J trimming: 4 bases; junction bases outside the gene matches: 7. CDR3 length equals 14 residues. Germline V gene sequence: CDR1 MNHNS, CDR2 SASEGT. A note on this clone: Its antigen is unidentified.

Source material: PBMCs. The chain carries TRBV6-1 and TRBJ2-6; 7 nucleotides align to TRBD1. The TCR comes from a woman aged 45-65 years in good health and CMV-seropositive. The CDR3 sequence is CAITTGDGANVLTF. CDR3 nucleotide sequence: TGTGCCATCACTACAGGGGACGGGGCCAACGTCCTGACTTTC.